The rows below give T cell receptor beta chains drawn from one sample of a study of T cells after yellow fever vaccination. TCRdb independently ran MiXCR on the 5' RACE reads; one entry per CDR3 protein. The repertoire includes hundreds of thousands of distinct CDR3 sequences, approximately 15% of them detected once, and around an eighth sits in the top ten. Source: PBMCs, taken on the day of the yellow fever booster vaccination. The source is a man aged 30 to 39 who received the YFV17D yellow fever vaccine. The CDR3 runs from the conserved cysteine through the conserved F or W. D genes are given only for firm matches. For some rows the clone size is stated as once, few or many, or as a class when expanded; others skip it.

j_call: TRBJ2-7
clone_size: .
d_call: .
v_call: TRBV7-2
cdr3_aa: CASSLSEARYEQYF
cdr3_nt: TGTGCCAGCAGCTTATCGGAGGCTCGCTACGAGCAGTACTTC

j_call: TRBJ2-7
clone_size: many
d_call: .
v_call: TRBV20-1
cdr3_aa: CSASRLLGDEQYF
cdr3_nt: TGCAGTGCTAGCCGACTGTTAGGGGACGAGCAGTACTTC

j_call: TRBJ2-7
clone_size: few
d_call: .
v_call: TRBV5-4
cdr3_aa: CASSRGERPWEQYF
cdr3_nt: TGTGCCAGCAGCAGGGGAGAGCGTCCTTGGGAGCAGTACTTC

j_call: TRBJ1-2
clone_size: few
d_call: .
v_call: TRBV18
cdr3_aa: CASSPPTQPYGYTF
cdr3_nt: TGTGCCAGCTCACCACCAACACAACCCTATGGCTACACCTTC

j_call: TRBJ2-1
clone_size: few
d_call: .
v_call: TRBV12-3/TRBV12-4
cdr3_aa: CATMMGGSYNEQFF
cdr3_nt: TGTGCCACCATGATGGGGGGTTCCTACAATGAGCAGTTCTTC

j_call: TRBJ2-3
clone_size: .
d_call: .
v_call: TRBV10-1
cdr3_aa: CASSRAGYTDTQYF
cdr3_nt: TGCGCCAGCAGCAGGGCCGGTTACACAGATACGCAGTATTTT

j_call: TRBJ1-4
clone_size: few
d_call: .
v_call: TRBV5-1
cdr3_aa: CASSPEGEKLFF
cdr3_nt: TGCGCCAGCAGCCCCGAGGGTGAAAAACTGTTTTTT

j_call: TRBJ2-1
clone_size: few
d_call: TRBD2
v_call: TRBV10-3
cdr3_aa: CAISRPTSGSSEQFF
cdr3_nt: TGTGCCATCAGCCGACCTACTAGCGGGAGCAGTGAGCAGTTCTTC

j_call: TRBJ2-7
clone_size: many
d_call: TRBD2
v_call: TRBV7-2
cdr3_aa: CASSPSGRTVSYEQYF
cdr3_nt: TGTGCCAGCAGCCCTAGCGGGAGGACTGTCTCCTACGAGCAGTACTTC

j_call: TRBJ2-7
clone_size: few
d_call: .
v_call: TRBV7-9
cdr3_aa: CASSLFISAEQYF
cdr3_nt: TGTGCCAGCAGCTTATTTATTTCGGCGGAGCAGTACTTC

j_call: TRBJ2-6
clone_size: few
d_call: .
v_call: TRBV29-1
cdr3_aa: CSVDSSGANVLTF
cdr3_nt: TGCAGCGTTGACAGCTCTGGGGCCAACGTCCTGACTTTC

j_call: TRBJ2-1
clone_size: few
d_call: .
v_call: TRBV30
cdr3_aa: CAWSVIGELPYNEQFF
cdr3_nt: TGTGCCTGGAGTGTAATTGGGGAGTTGCCTTACAATGAGCAGTTCTTC

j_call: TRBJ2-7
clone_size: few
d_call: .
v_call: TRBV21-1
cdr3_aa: CASSKTSGNYEQYF
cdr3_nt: TGTGCCAGCAGCAAGACTAGCGGGAACTACGAGCAGTACTTC

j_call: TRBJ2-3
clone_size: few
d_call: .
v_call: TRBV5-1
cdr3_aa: CASSGGAVTDTQYF
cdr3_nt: TGCGCCAGCAGCGGGGGGGCCGTAACAGATACGCAGTATTTT

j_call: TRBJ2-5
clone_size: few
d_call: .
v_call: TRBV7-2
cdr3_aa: CASNVRAGQETQYF
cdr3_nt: TGTGCCAGCAACGTTCGGGCGGGGCAAGAGACCCAGTACTTC

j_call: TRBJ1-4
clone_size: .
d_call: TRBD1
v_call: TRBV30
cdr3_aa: CAWRRAGGNEKLFF
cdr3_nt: TGTGCCTGGCGGAGGGCAGGGGGTAATGAAAAACTGTTTTTT

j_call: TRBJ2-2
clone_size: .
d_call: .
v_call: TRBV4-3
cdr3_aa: CASSQDLRVGHTGELFF
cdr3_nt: TGCGCCAGCAGCCAAGATTTGAGGGTAGGACACACCGGGGAGCTGTTTTTT

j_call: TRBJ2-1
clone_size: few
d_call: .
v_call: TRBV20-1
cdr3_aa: CSARIQGINEQFF
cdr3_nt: TGCAGTGCTCGAATCCAGGGTATCAATGAGCAGTTCTTC

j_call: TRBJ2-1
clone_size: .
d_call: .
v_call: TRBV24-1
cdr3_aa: CATSDSRAPYNEQFF
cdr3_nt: TGTGCCACCAGTGATAGTCGGGCTCCCTACAATGAGCAGTTCTTC

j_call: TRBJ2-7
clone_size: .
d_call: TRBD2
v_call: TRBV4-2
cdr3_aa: CASSQELAGVSYEQYF
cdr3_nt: TGTGCCAGCAGCCAAGAATTAGCGGGAGTCTCCTACGAGCAGTACTTC

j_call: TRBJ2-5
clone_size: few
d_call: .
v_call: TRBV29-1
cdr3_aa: CSVEAGGGVTQYF
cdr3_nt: TGCAGCGTTGAAGCGGGGGGCGGGGTGACCCAGTACTTC

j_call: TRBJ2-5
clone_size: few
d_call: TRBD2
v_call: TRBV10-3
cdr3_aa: CASQAGNQETQYF
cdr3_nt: TGTGCCTCTCAAGCGGGGAACCAAGAGACCCAGTACTTC

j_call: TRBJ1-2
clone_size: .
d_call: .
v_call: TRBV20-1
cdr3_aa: CSASRGVSYGYTF
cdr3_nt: TGCAGTGCGTCCCGAGGGGTGAGCTATGGCTACACCTTC

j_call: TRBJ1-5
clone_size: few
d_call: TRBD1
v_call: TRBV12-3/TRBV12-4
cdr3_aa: CASSFRQGAGQPQHF
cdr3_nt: TGTGCCAGCAGTTTCAGACAGGGGGCAGGGCAGCCCCAGCATTTT

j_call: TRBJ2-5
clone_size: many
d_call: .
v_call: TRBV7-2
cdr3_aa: CASNRGGAETQYF
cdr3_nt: TGTGCCAGCAACAGGGGGGGGGCAGAGACCCAGTACTTC

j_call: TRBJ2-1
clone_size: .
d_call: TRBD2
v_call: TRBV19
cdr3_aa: CASTPSGLAEYNEQFF
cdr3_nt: TGTGCCAGTACCCCGTCCGGACTAGCGGAGTACAATGAGCAGTTCTTC

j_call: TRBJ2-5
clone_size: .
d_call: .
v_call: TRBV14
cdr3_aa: CASSQGWAVTYF
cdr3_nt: TGTGCCAGCAGCCAAGGATGGGCTGTGACCTACTTC

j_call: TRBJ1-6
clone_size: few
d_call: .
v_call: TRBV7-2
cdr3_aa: CASSLGVNSPLHF
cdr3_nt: TGTGCCAGCAGCTTAGGGGTTAATTCACCCCTCCACTTT

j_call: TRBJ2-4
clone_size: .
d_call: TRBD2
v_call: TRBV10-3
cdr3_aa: CATSSGNKNIQYF
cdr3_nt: TGTGCCACCTCTAGCGGGAACAAAAACATTCAGTACTTC

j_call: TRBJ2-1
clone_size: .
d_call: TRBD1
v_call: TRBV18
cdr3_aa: CASSPDRTGNEQFF
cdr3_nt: TGTGCCAGCTCACCGGACAGGACAGGGAATGAGCAGTTCTTC

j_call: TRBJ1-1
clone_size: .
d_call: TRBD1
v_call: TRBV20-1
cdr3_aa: CSARVSGGSEAFF
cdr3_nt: TGCAGTGCTAGAGTCTCAGGGGGATCTGAAGCTTTCTTT

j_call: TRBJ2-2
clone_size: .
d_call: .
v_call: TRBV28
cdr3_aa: CASIARFGQGSTGELFF
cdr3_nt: TGTGCCAGCATTGCGAGGTTTGGGCAGGGGTCGACCGGGGAGCTGTTTTTT

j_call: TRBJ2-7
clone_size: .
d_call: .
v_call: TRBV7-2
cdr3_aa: CASRGATYEQYF
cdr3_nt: TGTGCCTCCCGGGGGGCTACCTACGAGCAGTACTTC

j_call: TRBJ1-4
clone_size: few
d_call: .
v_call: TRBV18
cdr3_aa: CASSPVGLPNEKLFF
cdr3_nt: TGTGCCAGCTCACCAGTGGGGCTCCCGAATGAAAAACTGTTTTTT

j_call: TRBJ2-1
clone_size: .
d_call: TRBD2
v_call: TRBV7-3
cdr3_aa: CASSLGTSDHNEQFF
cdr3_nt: TGTGCCAGCAGCCTCGGGACTAGCGACCACAATGAGCAGTTCTTC

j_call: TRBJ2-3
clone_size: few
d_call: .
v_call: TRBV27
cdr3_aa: CASGTLASSTDTQYF
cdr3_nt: TGTGCCAGCGGAACGCTAGCCTCTAGCACAGATACGCAGTATTTT

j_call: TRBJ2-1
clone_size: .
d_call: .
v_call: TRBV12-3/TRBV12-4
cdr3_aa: CASSLAITSPLPNEQFF
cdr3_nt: TGTGCCAGCAGTTTAGCCATTACTAGCCCTCTTCCCAATGAGCAGTTCTTC

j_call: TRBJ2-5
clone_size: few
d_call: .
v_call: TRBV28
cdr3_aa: CASTRGTQETQYF
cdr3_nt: TGTGCCAGCACGAGGGGAACCCAAGAGACCCAGTACTTC

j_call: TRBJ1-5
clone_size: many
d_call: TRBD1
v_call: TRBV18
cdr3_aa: CASSPGTGGDQPQHF
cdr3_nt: TGTGCCAGCTCACCGGGGACAGGGGGCGACCAGCCCCAGCATTTT

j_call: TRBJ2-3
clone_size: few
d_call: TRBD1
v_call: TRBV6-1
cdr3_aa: CASSPQGLSGARTDTQYF
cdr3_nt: TGTGCCAGCAGTCCACAGGGGCTCAGCGGAGCACGAACAGATACGCAGTATTTT

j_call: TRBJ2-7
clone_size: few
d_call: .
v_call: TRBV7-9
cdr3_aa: CASSFPGPREQYF
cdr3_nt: TGTGCCAGCAGCTTCCCGGGCCCTAGGGAGCAGTACTTC

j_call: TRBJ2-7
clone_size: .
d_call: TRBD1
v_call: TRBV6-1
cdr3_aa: CASRRTGGIDEQYF
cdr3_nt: TGTGCCAGCAGAAGGACAGGGGGCATCGACGAGCAGTACTTC

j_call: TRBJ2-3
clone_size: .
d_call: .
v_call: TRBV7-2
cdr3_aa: CASSLVQGLITDTQYF
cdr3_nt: TGTGCCAGCAGCTTAGTGCAGGGACTCATCACAGATACGCAGTATTTT

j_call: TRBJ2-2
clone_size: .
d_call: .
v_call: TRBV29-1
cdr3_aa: CSFAYTSAGELFF
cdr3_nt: TGCAGCTTTGCTTACACGAGCGCCGGGGAGCTGTTTTTT

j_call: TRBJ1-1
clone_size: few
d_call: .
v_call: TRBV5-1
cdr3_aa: CASSRYMNTEAFF
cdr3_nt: TGCGCCAGCAGCCGCTACATGAACACTGAAGCTTTCTTT

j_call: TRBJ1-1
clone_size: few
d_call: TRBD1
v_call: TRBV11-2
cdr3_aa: CASSLPRTGGSEAFF
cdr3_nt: TGTGCCAGCAGCCTCCCTAGGACAGGGGGCTCTGAAGCTTTCTTT

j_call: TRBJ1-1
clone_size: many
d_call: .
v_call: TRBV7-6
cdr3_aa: CASSPHSGGVEAFF
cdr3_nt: TGTGCCAGCAGCCCCCACTCCGGGGGGGTTGAAGCTTTCTTT

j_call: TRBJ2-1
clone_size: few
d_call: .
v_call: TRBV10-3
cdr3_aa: CAIRDSTHNEQFF
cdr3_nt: TGTGCCATCAGGGACTCGACCCACAATGAGCAGTTCTTC

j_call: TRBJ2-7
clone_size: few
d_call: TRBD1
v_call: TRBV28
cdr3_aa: CASSSLTGIGEQYF
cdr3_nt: TGTGCCAGCAGTTCACTGACAGGGATCGGGGAGCAGTACTTC

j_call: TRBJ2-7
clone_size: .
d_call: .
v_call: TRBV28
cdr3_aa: CASSLGGAGGKYEQYF
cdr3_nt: TGTGCCAGCAGTTTGGGGGGGGCAGGGGGCAAGTACGAGCAGTACTTC

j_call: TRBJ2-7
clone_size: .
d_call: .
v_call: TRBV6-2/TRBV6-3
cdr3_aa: CASSYLGQRYEQYF
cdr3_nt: TGTGCCAGCAGTTACCTCGGACAGAGGTACGAGCAGTACTTC

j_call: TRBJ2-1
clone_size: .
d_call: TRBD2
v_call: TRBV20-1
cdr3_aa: CSLRLAGVHEQFF
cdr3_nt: TGCAGTCTTCGCCTAGCGGGAGTCCATGAGCAGTTCTTC

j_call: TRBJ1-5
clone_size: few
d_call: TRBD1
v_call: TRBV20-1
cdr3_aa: CSAATGRRHQPQHF
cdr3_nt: TGCAGTGCCGCGACAGGGCGCCGCCATCAGCCCCAGCATTTT

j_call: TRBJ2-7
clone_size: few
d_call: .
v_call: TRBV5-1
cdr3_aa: CASSPGEPPYEQYF
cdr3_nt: TGCGCCAGCAGCCCGGGGGAGCCCCCCTACGAGCAGTACTTC

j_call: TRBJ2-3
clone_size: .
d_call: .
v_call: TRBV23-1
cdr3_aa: CASSQSIRRSRFDTQYF
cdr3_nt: TGCGCCAGCAGTCAATCGATTCGCAGGTCCCGTTTTGATACGCAGTATTTT

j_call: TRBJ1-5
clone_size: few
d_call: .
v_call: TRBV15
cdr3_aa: CATRKAGSGQPQHF
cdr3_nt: TGTGCCACCCGAAAAGCGGGTTCAGGTCAGCCCCAGCATTTT

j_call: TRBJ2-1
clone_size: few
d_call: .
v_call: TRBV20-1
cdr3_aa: CSASKVAAYNEQFF
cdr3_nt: TGCAGTGCCTCCAAAGTGGCGGCTTACAATGAGCAGTTCTTC

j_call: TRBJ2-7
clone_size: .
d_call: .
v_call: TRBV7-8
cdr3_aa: CASSFRGKGSYEQYF
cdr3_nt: TGTGCCAGCAGCTTCAGGGGAAAGGGGTCCTACGAGCAGTACTTC

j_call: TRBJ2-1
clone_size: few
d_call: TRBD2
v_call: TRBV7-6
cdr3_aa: CASSLVASSGSYNEQFF
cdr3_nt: TGTGCCAGCAGCTTAGTGGCCTCTAGCGGGAGTTACAATGAGCAGTTCTTC

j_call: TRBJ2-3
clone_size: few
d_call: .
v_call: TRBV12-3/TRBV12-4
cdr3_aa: CASRHRQDQTDTQYF
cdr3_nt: TGTGCCAGCAGACACCGACAGGATCAAACAGATACGCAGTATTTT